The 17 T cell receptor beta chains reported below all come from one sample, sequenced in a study of response to subunit inactivated influenza vaccine. MiXCR, run by TCRdb on the RT-PCR reads, gives a single entry per CDR3 protein. This table has 600,000 to 850,000 distinct CDR3 sequences, roughly 15% appearing once. The sample was PBMCs from blood, taken around two weeks before vaccination. The receptors derive from a man between 45 and 60 years old who received an inactivated influenza vaccine.

The gene calls are TRBV10-2 and TRBJ1-6; D gene ambiguous. The CDR3 length is 16 residues. The V end lost 4 bases, the J end lost 10 bases, and 20 bases lay between the germline ends. Germline V lookup: CDR1 WSHSY, CDR2 SAAADI. CDR3 DNA sequence: TGCGCCAGCAGTGGGTCGAGAGCAAAAGGGAGATCACCCCTCCACTTT. Protein: CASSGSRAKGRSPLHF.

The genes are TRBV6-1 and TRBJ2-1, with D possibly matching TRBD1 (6 bases). CDR3 length: 15 residues. Germline lookup yields CDR1 MNHNS and CDR2 SASEGT. V lost 5 bases to trimming and J lost 0 bases, with 11 bases between them. The CDR3 bases are TGTGCCAGCAGTAGAGGACAGAGCTCCTACAATGAGCAGTTCTTC. Translation: CASSRGQSSYNEQFF.

The V and J genes are TRBV6-2 or TRBV6-3 and TRBJ2-7, with 7 bases identical to TRBD2. There are 14 residues in the CDR3. The germline gives CDR1 MNHEY, CDR2 SVGEGT. With V trimmed by 7 bases and J by 0 bases, 6 bases remained unmatched. CDR3 nucleotides: TGTGCCAGCACCATCGGGGGGATCTCCTACGAGCAGTACTTC. Amino acids: CASTIGGISYEQYF.

The chain joins TRBV28 to TRBJ1-5, with D possibly TRBD1 on 6 matching bases. The V gene lost 8 bases and the J gene lost 7 bases, with 12 bases spanning the gap. The CDR3 length is 12 residues. CDR1 is MDHEN and CDR2 is SYDVKM in the germline V gene. CDR3 region: CASLAGEQPQHF. CDR3 coding DNA: TGTGCCAGCCTGGCAGGGGAGCAGCCCCAGCATTTT.

This clonotype came up a few times. A read error is possible here, since a much larger clone lies one base away. The rearrangement joins TRBV7-2 to TRBJ2-7, with 7 bases fitting TRBD1. V was pared by 1 base and J by 2 bases, with 2 bases of the junction left unmatched. The CDR3 length is 14 residues. Germline CDR1 and CDR2: SGHTA and FQGNSA. The CDR3 protein is CASSLEGAPYEQYF. CDR3 DNA: TGTGCCAGCAGCTTAGAGGGGGCCCCCTACGAGCAGTACTTC.

This rearrangement joins TRBV20-1 to TRBJ1-5; 10 positions match TRBD1. Germline V gene data show CDR1 as DFQATT and CDR2 as SNEGSKA (reference sequence). The V and J ends lost 4 bases and 5 bases, in that order; junction bases with no gene match: 8. This CDR3 contains 15 residues. CDR3 sequence (DNA): TGCAGTGCTACCCGACAGGGGGCTGGCTATCAGCCCCAGCATTTT. Its protein product is CSATRQGAGYQPQHF.

As DNA, the CDR3 is TGTGCCACCGGTAGCGGGGGACTGAAAAACACCGGGGAGCTGTTTTTT. Translating gives CATGSGGLKNTGELFF. The chain recombines TRBV15 with TRBJ2-2; 9 bases map to TRBD2. Germline-derived CDR1 and CDR2 are LNHNV and YYDKDF (reference sequence). The CDR3 contains 16 residues. V shed 8 bases, J shed 2 bases, and the junction held 9 bases outside the gene matches.

This clonotype was counted many times. The chain is built from TRBV5-1 and TRBJ1-6; tentatively, D is TRBD1 (6 bases). The CDR3 loop spans 13 amino acids. CDR1 and CDR2 from the germline V gene are SGHRS and YFSETQ. Trimming cost V 7 bases and J 7 bases, with 12 bases left between them. Here the CDR3 reads CASGNRENSPLHF. CDR3 nucleotides: TGCGCCAGCGGAAACAGGGAGAATTCACCCCTCCACTTT.

The CDR3 region is CATSEGGTEAFF. The CDR3 region has the DNA TGTGCCACTAGTGAGGGGGGCACTGAAGCTTTCTTT. J is TRBJ1-1 and V is TRBV6-6; a possible D gene is TRBD1 (6 bases). Germline V CDR1 and CDR2: MNHNY, SVGAGI (reference sequence). The V end was cut by 10 bases, the J end by 4 bases, with 13 bases between. The CDR3 has 12 residues.

This clonotype appeared a few times. This chain connects TRBV4-2 to TRBJ2-5, with 9 bases aligning to TRBD1. CDR1 is LGHNA, CDR2 YNFKEQ, per germline. This CDR3 contains 15 residues. With 5 bases clipped from V and 0 bases from J, the junction kept 4 bases outside the gene matches. The CDR3 region has the DNA TGTGCCAGCAGCTGGAGGACAGGGGACCAAGAGACCCAGTACTTC. Its translation: CASSWRTGDQETQYF.

This clonotype came up once. The rearrangement uses TRBV20-1 and TRBJ2-7; tentative D call: TRBD2 (5 bases). The CDR3 length is 14 residues. Between the trimmed V and J ends, which lost 4 bases and 1 base, there was a span of 14 bases. The germline V gene encodes CDR1 DFQATT and CDR2 SNEGSKA (reference sequence). The CDR3 nucleotides are TGCAGTGCTACCGGCCTACTAGGTTCCTACGAGCAGTACTTC. This codes for CSATGLLGSYEQYF.

In its sample, this clonotype was seen many times. The rearrangement uses TRBV12-3 or TRBV12-4 and TRBJ2-1, with 8 nucleotides matching TRBD2. The CDR3 covers 14 residues. V lost 7 bases to trimming and J lost 10 bases; unmatched junction nucleotides: 12. The CDR3 loop is CASISGLAWEEQFF. The CDR3 coding sequence is TGTGCCAGCATCTCCGGACTAGCATGGGAAGAGCAGTTCTTC.

This clonotype was seen a few times. The chain is built from TRBV6-2 or TRBV6-3 and TRBJ2-1; 7 bases match TRBD2. V gave up 2 bases and J gave up 5 bases; unmatched junction bases: 9. The CDR3 consists of 16 residues. The germline CDR1 and CDR2 sequences are MNHEY and SVGEGT. CDR3 DNA: TGTGCCAGCAGTTACGGCGGTCGGGGGGTGGACAATGAGCAGTTCTTC. Translating it yields CASSYGGRGVDNEQFF.

This clonotype was observed a few times. The chain couples TRBV18 to TRBJ1-1; the D gene is possibly TRBD1 (5 bases). Trimming removed 3 bases from V and 6 bases from J, with 14 bases in between. Germline CDR1 KGHSH, CDR2 LQKENI. The CDR3 loop spans 14 amino acids. Here the CDR3 DNA reads TGTGCCAGCTCACCGGGTGGGCAGGGACCTGAAGCTTTCTTT. This encodes CASSPGGQGPEAFF. The full variable domain, with the rest looked up from reference TRBV18 and TRBJ1-1, is NAGVMQNPRHLVRRRGQEARLRCSPMKGHSHVYWYRQLPEEGLKFMVYLQKENIIDESGMPKERFSAEFPKEGPSILRIQQVVRGDSAAYFCASSPGGQGPEAFFGQGTRLTVV.

This clonotype appeared a single time. The V gene is TRBV30, the J gene TRBJ2-7; maybe TRBD2 (6 bases). The ends were cut back, 4 bases at V and 4 bases at J, with 17 bases in the middle. CDR3 length: 14 residues. Germline values: CDR1 GTSNPN, CDR2 SVGIG (reference sequence). DNA for the CDR3: TGTGCCTGGAACCGTGCGGGACTTAGGTACGAGCAGTACTTC. This translates into CAWNRAGLRYEQYF.

This clonotype has at least ten counts. This rearrangement joins TRBV6-1 to TRBJ1-1; D ambiguous. The CDR3 loop spans 14 amino acids. Germline CDR1 is MNHNS and CDR2 is SASEGT. Trimming cost V 6 bases and J 4 bases, with 15 bases left between them. The DNA of the CDR3 is TGTGCCAGCAGAGCCTCGGGGTTCGGCACTGAAGCTTTCTTT. Protein sequence: CASRASGFGTEAFF.

This clonotype has a handful of counts. This chain joins TRBV7-9 and TRBJ1-4; TRBD1 is a possible D gene (6 bases). V was pared by 5 bases and J by 8 bases, with 18 bases between. CDR3 length: 15 amino acids. CDR1 and CDR2 (germline): SEHNR, FQNEAQ (reference sequence). CDR3 sequence reads: CASSPPGVFVEKLFF. The CDR3 DNA reads TGTGCCAGCAGCCCCCCAGGGGTGTTTGTGGAAAAACTGTTTTTT.